The entry that follows covers one T cell receptor beta chain sequence. What it recognizes is unknown. The PCR employed 60 Vbeta primers together with 13 Jbeta primers. Assay used: immunoSEQ multiplex PCR; TCRdb lists only in-frame clones, some missing. The profile shows under 150,000 clones, around 81% of them singletons. The record originates from a study of cytomegalovirus exposure and HLA in healthy donors. For the study at large: Drawn from HLA-typed donors, some 80 million unique TCRs were held in an early data release. Study results and caveats: CMV serostatus was the sole immune exposure data available. The authors later linked a missense DCLRE1C variant to TCR beta V- and J-gene trimming.

Trimming removed 6 bases at V and 5 bases at J, with 13 bases between. This CDR3 region has 13 residues. Germline V lookup: CDR1 SQVTM, CDR2 ANQGSEA. Donors sampled were nominally healthy, though unrecorded immune exposures were likely. The source is a woman aged 50 to 60 in good health and CMV-seronegative. Sequenced sample: PBMCs. The V gene is TRBV29-1, the J gene TRBJ2-2, with D possibly matching TRBD1 (6 bases). The CDR3 DNA is TGCAGCGTCGTGACAGGTTGGACCGGGGAGCTGTTTTTT. This gives the protein CSVVTGWTGELFF.